This TCR beta chain comes out of a study of T-cell memory formation after mild COVID-19. Via MiXCR, TCRdb re-called the 5' RACE reads, giving one row per CDR3 protein. The sample includes a few hundred thousand distinct CDR3 sequences, roughly 19% of them seen just once. V lost 7 bases to trimming and J lost 13 bases, with 14 bases between them. The CDR3 extends over 11 amino acids. Per germline, CDR1 MNHEY and CDR2 SVGEGT. The TCR sequence derives from a man in his late teens or twenties who had mild COVID-19 (a few samples of this study predate the infection). Cell type and time point are not known. The genes are TRBV6-2 or TRBV6-3 and TRBJ2-1; D not resolved. Sample: PBMCs or a T cell subset sorted from them (not recorded which). DNA for the CDR3: TGTGCCAGCACGGAGCCTCCCCCCCAGTTCTTC. As protein: CASTEPPPQFF.